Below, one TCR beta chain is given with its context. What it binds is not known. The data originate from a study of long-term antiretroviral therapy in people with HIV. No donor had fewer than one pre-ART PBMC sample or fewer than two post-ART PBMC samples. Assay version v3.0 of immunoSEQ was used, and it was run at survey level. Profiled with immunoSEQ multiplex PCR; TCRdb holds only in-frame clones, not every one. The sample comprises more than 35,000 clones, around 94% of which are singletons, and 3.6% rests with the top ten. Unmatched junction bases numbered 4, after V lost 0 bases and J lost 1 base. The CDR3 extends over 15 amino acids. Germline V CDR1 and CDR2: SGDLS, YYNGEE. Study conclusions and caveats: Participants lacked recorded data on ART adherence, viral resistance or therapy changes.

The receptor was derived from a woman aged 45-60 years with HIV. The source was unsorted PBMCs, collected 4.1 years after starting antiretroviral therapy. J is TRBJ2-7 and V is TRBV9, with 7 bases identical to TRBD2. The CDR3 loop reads CASSVAYGGSYEQYF. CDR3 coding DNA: TGTGCCAGCAGCGTAGCTTACGGGGGGTCCTACGAGCAGTACTTC.